Shown below are 26 T cell receptor beta chains from a single sample sequenced in a study of long-term antiretroviral therapy in people with HIV. Version v3.0 of the immunoSEQ assay ran at survey level. The protocol was immunoSEQ multiplex PCR, while the TCRdb copy is restricted to in-frame clones and leaves out a portion. The sample lists about 32,000 clones, 70% to 90% occurring once. This specimen was unsorted PBMCs, taken 2.2 years after starting antiretroviral therapy. These receptors were taken from a man between 18 and 29 years old with HIV.

The chain joins TRBV11-2 to TRBJ2-7; D not resolved. Germline CDR1 and CDR2: SGHAT and FQNNGV. Trimming left V 1 base short and J 3 bases short, with 10 bases between. The CDR3 runs 14 residues. CDR3 in DNA: TGTGCCAGCAGCTTAGCCCAATCTGGCTACGAGCAGTACTTC. Translation: CASSLAQSGYEQYF.

Turning to this clone: Other DNA sequences within the sample encode an identical CDR3. The chain carries TRBV6-5 and TRBJ2-6; tentative D call: TRBD1 (6 bases). Trimming pared 0 bases from V and 0 bases from J, leaving 6 bases between. The CDR3 has 16 amino acids. Germline V gene data show CDR1 as MNHEY and CDR2 as SVGAGI. DNA of the CDR3: TGTGCCAGCAGTTACTCAGGGGGCTCTGGGGCCAACGTCCTGACTTTC. Protein: CASSYSGGSGANVLTF.

The chain joins TRBV21-1 to TRBJ2-2; the table's D call, TRBD1, was not checked against the DNA. TRBV21-1 is a pseudogene locus. The CDR3 has 17 amino acids. CDR3 nucleotide sequence: TGTGCCAGCAGCAAAGGGGCCGGCAGGGTGGCCACCGGGGAGCTGTTTTTT. This sequence encodes CASSKGAGRVATGELFF.

The chain carries TRBV13 and TRBJ2-1; D may match TRBD1 or TRBD2 (6 bases each). Germline lookup yields CDR1 PRHDT and CDR2 FYEKMQ (reference sequence). V lost 1 base and J lost 10, with 14 bases in between. CDR3 length equals 14 residues. CDR3 region: CASSLVILGGEQFF. CDR3 DNA: TGTGCCAGCAGCTTAGTTATTTTGGGGGGCGAGCAGTTCTTC.

The chain is built from TRBV7-9 and TRBJ2-3; possible D gene TRBD2, 5 bases. Germline CDR1 and CDR2: SEHNR and FQNEAQ (reference sequence). CDR3 length: 16 amino acids. Trimming stripped 5 bases from V and 6 bases from J, with 21 bases between. In nucleotides, the CDR3 is TGTGCCAGCAGCACCCGGACTGCCGATCGGGATGATACGCAGTATTTT. Translating it yields CASSTRTADRDDTQYF. Using reference TRBV7-9 and TRBJ2-3 for the parts outside the CDR3, the full variable domain is DTGVSQNPRHKITKRGQNVTFRCDPISEHNRLYWYRQTLGQGPEFLTYFQNEAQLEKSRLLSDRFSAERPKGSFSTLEIQRTEQGDSAMYLCASSTRTADRDDTQYFGPGTRLTVL.

The table lists this clone with a few counts. This chain joins TRBV5-1 and TRBJ1-2; D is uncertain. V was pared by 4 bases and J by 8 bases, with 12 bases between. The CDR3 contains 12 residues. The V gene's germline CDR1 is SGHRS and CDR2 YFSETQ. Written as DNA, the CDR3 is TGCGCCAGCAGCACAGACCAGCTAGGCTACACCTTC. Translated: CASSTDQLGYTF. The whole variable domain, remainder taken from reference TRBV5-1 and TRBJ1-2, is KAGVTQTPRYLIKTRGQQVTLSCSPISGHRSVSWYQQTPGQGLQFLFEYFSETQRNKGNFPGRFSGRQFSNSRSEMNVSTLELGDSALYLCASSTDQLGYTFGSGTRLTVV.

This clone was detected a few times. The chain uses TRBV5-6 and TRBJ1-6; TRBD1 matches at 8 bases. Trimming took 2 bases from V and 9 from J; bases not matched to a gene: 4. Germline V gene sequence: CDR1 SGHDT, CDR2 YYEEEE. The CDR3 is 14 residues long. The CDR3 is CASSFGTGPSPLHF. CDR3 nucleotide sequence: TGTGCCAGCAGCTTCGGGACAGGCCCTTCACCCCTCCACTTT.

This clone was counted once. V is TRBV2 and J is TRBJ2-5; 11 bases are shared with TRBD2. Trimming at V came to 7 bases and at J to 3 bases, leaving 16 bases not matched to a gene. This CDR3 is built from 18 residues. Germline V gives CDR1 SNHLY, CDR2 FYNNEI. The CDR3 loop is CASTGSGGALFVEETQYF. Written as DNA, the CDR3 is TGTGCCAGCACTGGTAGCGGGGGGGCCCTTTTTGTTGAAGAGACCCAGTACTTC.

The chain recombines TRBV28 with TRBJ1-5; 8 bases line up with TRBD1. The CDR3 runs 15 residues. V gave up 6 bases and J gave up 4 bases; unmatched junction bases: 8. Germline assignment: CDR1 MDHEN and CDR2 SYDVKM. CDR3 DNA sequence: TGTGCCAGCAGCGGGAGACAGGGGCCAAATCAGCCCCAGCATTTT. Translation gives CASSGRQGPNQPQHF.

The chain recombines TRBV13 with TRBJ1-1; D unresolved. V was pared by 5 bases and J by 1 base, with 14 bases between. This CDR3 has 15 amino acids. Germline V gives CDR1 PRHDT, CDR2 FYEKMQ (reference sequence). CDR3 bases: TGTGCCAGCAGCCCCCCGGAGGCCCGGAACACTGAAGCTTTCTTT. Translation gives CASSPPEARNTEAFF. Full variable domain (outside the CDR3, taken from reference TRBV13 and TRBJ1-1): AAGVIQSPRHLIKEKRETATLKCYPIPRHDTVYWYQQGPGQDPQFLISFYEKMQSDKGSIPDRFSAQQFSDYHSELNMSSLELGDSALYFCASSPPEARNTEAFFGQGTRLTVV.

CDR3 nucleotides: TGTGCCAGCAGCACCTGGACAGGGTATAGCAATCAGCCCCAGCATTTT. Translation: CASSTWTGYSNQPQHF. The V call is TRBV5-6, the J call TRBJ1-5, with 8 bases matching TRBD1. Trimming cost V 4 bases and J 0 bases; bases outside gene matches: 6. Germline CDR1 reads SGHDT; CDR2 reads YYEEEE. This CDR3 has 16 amino acids.

The CDR3, as DNA: TGTGCCAGTAGTATCCCGGGACTAAGCTCTGGAAACACCATATATTTT. This codes for CASSIPGLSSGNTIYF. This chain uses TRBV19 with TRBJ1-3; a possible D gene is TRBD1 (5 bases). V gave up 3 bases and J gave up 0 bases, with 12 bases separating them. The germline V gene encodes CDR1 LNHDA and CDR2 SQIVND (reference sequence). The CDR3 consists of 16 residues.

The chain couples TRBV9 to TRBJ1-6; TRBD1 agrees at 7 bases. The germline V gene has CDR1 SGDLS and CDR2 YYNGEE. V lost 5 bases to trimming and J lost 6 bases; unmatched junction nucleotides: 8. The CDR3 has 15 amino acids. CDR3 DNA sequence: TGTGCCAGCAGTTTGATGGGGACAGCTAATTCACCCCTCCACTTT. Protein: CASSLMGTANSPLHF.

This clone was counted a single time. J is TRBJ2-2 and V is TRBV7-9, with D tentatively TRBD2 (5 bases). The V and J ends lost 5 bases and 4 bases respectively, with 11 bases between them. The CDR3 spans 14 residues. CDR1 and CDR2 from the germline V gene are SEHNR and FQNEAQ (reference sequence). The CDR3: CASSPMGATGELFF. In DNA form, the CDR3 reads TGTGCCAGCAGCCCCATGGGAGCCACCGGGGAGCTGTTTTTT.

The chain couples TRBV29-1 to TRBJ2-7; 7 nucleotides agree with TRBD2. V lost 5 bases to trimming and J lost 2 bases; unmatched junction nucleotides: 9. CDR1 SQVTM and CDR2 ANQGSEA come from the germline V gene. The CDR3 spans 14 residues. DNA of the CDR3: TGCAGCGTTACGTCCTCCGGGACTACCTACGAGCAGTACTTC. Translated, it gives CSVTSSGTTYEQYF.

The V and J genes are TRBV14 and TRBJ1-1; D is uncertain. Germline V gene lookup returns CDR1 SGHDN and CDR2 FVKESK. V was clipped by 0 bases and J by 2 bases, with 7 bases between them. CDR3 length: 14 amino acids. CDR3 nucleotides: TGTGCCAGCAGCCAAGAGCGGTTTAACACTGAAGCTTTCTTT. It encodes CASSQERFNTEAFF.

V usage is TRBV6-1 and J usage is TRBJ2-7; tentative D call: TRBD2 (6 bases). The germline V gene has CDR1 MNHNS and CDR2 SASEGT. This CDR3 spans 14 amino acids. V lost 6 bases, J lost 0 bases, and 12 bases lay in between. The CDR3 reads CASRLGGGSYEQYF. In nucleotides, the CDR3 is TGTGCCAGCAGACTTGGGGGAGGCTCCTACGAGCAGTACTTC.

V usage is TRBV5-4 and J usage is TRBJ2-3, with 10 bases aligning to TRBD2. Germline V gene sequence: CDR1 SGHNT, CDR2 YYREEE (reference sequence). There are 15 residues in the CDR3. J gave up 5 bases and V 8 bases, and 11 bases lay outside the gene matches. CDR3 bases: TGTGCCAGTGGTAAAGCGGGAGGGCCGGGAGATACGCAGTATTTT. As protein: CASGKAGGPGDTQYF.

The rearrangement links TRBV7-2 to TRBJ1-1; perhaps TRBD1 as D (6 bases). The V end lost 2 bases, the J end lost 4 bases, and 11 bases lay between the germline ends. Germline V gives CDR1 SGHTA, CDR2 FQGNSA. The CDR3 is 14 residues long. The CDR3 DNA sequence: TGTGCCAGCAGCTTATTAGGGGGTCGCACTGAAGCTTTCTTT. This sequence encodes CASSLLGGRTEAFF.

Here the CDR3 DNA reads TGTGCCAGCAGCCGCCTCCGAGGGGCCCTCCACAATGAGCAGTTCTTC. It codes for CASSRLRGALHNEQFF. V and J are TRBV11-2 and TRBJ2-1, with D perhaps matching TRBD1 or TRBD2 (5 bases each). The CDR3 loop spans 16 amino acids. Germline V gene data show CDR1 as SGHAT and CDR2 as FQNNGV. Trimming stripped 5 bases from V and 5 bases from J, with 19 bases between.

The chain carries TRBV11-1 and TRBJ2-5; 11 bases align to TRBD2. The V and J ends lost 5 bases and 5 bases, in that order; junction bases with no gene match: 7. The CDR3 covers 15 residues. Germline CDR1 is SGHAT and CDR2 is FQDESV (reference sequence). The chain's CDR3 is CASSPTSGGWETQYF. The DNA of the CDR3 is TGTGCCAGCAGCCCAACTAGCGGGGGTTGGGAGACCCAGTACTTC.

V and J are TRBV9 and TRBJ2-3; the D is unclear. The CDR3 consists of 13 residues. Germline assignment: CDR1 SGDLS and CDR2 YYNGEE. Trimming removed 1 base at V and 2 bases at J, with 5 bases between. CDR3 in amino acids: CASSVIPTDTQYF. CDR3 nucleotides: TGTGCCAGCAGCGTAATCCCCACAGATACGCAGTATTTT.

This clone appeared a few times. The CDR3 spells CASSYSPDYGYTF. CDR3 DNA sequence: TGTGCCAGCAGTTACTCCCCCGACTATGGCTACACCTTC. V is TRBV6-5 and J is TRBJ1-2, with no clear D. Between the trimmed V and J ends, which lost 0 bases and 3 bases, there was a span of 5 bases. The CDR3 is 13 residues long. Germline loops: CDR1 MNHEY, CDR2 SVGAGI.

The rearrangement uses TRBV7-2 and TRBJ2-3, with D possibly matching TRBD2 (6 bases). Per the germline V gene, CDR1 is SGHTA and CDR2 is FQGNSA. V lost 5 bases and J lost 2, with 14 bases in between. This CDR3 contains 15 residues. CDR3 loop: CASSPGTPVTDTQYF. In DNA form, the CDR3 reads TGTGCCAGCAGCCCCGGGACTCCAGTCACAGATACGCAGTATTTT.

The chain uses TRBV28 and TRBJ1-1; D call uncertain. Trimming cost V 6 bases and J 13 bases, with 18 bases left between them. This CDR3 contains 12 residues. Germline V CDR1 and CDR2: MDHEN, SYDVKM. The CDR3 protein is CASSLRSLGSFF. The CDR3 DNA is TGTGCCAGCAGCCTACGTAGCTTAGGGAGTTTCTTT.

This clone was found once. The chain combines TRBV14 with TRBJ2-1; tentative D call: TRBD2 (7 bases). V lost 4 bases and J 0 bases, leaving 10 bases between the germline ends. This CDR3 contains 15 residues. Germline V gene sequence: CDR1 SGHDN, CDR2 FVKESK. DNA of the CDR3: TGTGCCAGCAGCCGAAGGGGGGGCTCCTACAATGAGCAGTTCTTC. Protein sequence: CASSRRGGSYNEQFF.